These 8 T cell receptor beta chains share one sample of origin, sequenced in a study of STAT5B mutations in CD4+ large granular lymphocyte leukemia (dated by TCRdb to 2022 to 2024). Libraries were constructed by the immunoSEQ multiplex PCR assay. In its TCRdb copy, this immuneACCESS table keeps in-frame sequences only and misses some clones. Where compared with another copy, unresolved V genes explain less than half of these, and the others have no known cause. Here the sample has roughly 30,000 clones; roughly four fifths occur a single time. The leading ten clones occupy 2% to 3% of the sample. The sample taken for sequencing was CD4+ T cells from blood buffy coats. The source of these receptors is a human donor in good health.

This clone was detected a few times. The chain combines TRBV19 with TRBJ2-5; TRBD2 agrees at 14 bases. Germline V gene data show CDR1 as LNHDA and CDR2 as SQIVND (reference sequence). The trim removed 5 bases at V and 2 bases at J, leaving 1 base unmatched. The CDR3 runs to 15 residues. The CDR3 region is CASSRTSGGQETQYF. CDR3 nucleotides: TGTGCCAGTAGTCGGACTAGCGGGGGGCAAGAGACCCAGTACTTC.

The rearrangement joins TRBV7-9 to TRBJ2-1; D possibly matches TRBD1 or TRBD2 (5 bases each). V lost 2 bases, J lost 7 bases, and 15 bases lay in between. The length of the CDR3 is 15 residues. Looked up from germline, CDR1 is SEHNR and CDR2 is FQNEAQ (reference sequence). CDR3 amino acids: CASSLWDPSTNEQFF. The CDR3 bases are TGTGCCAGCAGCTTATGGGACCCTTCCACGAATGAGCAGTTCTTC.

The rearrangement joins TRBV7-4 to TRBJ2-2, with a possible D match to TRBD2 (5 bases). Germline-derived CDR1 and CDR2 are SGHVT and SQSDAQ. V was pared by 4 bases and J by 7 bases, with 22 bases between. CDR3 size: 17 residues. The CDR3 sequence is CASSSHRSVAIHGELFF. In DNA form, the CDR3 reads TGTGCCAGCAGCTCCCATCGATCGGTAGCGATACACGGGGAGCTGTTTTTT.

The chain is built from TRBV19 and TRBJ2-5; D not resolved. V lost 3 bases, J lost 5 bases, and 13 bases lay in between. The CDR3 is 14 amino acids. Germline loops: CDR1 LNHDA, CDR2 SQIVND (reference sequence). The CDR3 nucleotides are TGTGCCAGTAGTATGTTCCTCCACGGGGAGACCCAGTACTTC. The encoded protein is CASSMFLHGETQYF.

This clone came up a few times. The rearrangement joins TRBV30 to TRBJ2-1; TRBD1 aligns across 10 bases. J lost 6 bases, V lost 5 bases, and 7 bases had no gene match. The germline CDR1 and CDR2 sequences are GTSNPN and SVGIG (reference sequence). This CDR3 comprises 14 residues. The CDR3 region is CAWGGQGMANEQFF. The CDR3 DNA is TGTGCCTGGGGGGGACAGGGGATGGCCAATGAGCAGTTCTTC.

The CDR3 region is CASSFNGDTGELFF. The CDR3 nucleotides read TGTGCCAGCAGCTTTAACGGGGACACCGGGGAGCTGTTTTTT. The chain joins TRBV7-8 to TRBJ2-2; the D gene is possibly TRBD2 (5 bases). Germline CDR1 reads SGHVS; CDR2 reads FQNEAQ. This CDR3 region has 14 residues. Trimming stripped 3 bases from V and 3 bases from J, with 8 bases between. The entire variable domain, with the rest obtained from reference TRBV7-8 and TRBJ2-2, is as follows: GAGVSQSPRYKVAKRGQDVALRCDPISGHVSLFWYQQALGQGPEFLTYFQNEAQLDKSGLPSDRFFAERPEGSVSTLKIQRTQQEDSAVYLCASSFNGDTGELFFGEGSRLTVL.

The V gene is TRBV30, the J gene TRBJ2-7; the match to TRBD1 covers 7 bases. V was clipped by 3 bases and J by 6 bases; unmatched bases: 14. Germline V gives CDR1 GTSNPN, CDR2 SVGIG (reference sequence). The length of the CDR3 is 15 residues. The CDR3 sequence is CAWRATGTAGAEQYF. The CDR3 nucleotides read TGTGCCTGGAGGGCGACCGGGACAGCTGGGGCCGAGCAGTACTTC.

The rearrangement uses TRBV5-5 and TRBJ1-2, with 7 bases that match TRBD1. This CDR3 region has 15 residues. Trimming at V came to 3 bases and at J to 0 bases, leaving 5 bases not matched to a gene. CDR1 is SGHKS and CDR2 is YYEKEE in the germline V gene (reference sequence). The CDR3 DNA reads TGTGCCAGCAGCTCTGGGACAGTTACTAACTATGGCTACACCTTC. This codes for CASSSGTVTNYGYTF. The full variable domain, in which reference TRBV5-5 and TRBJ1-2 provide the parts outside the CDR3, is DAGVTQSPTHLIKTRGQQVTLRCSPISGHKSVSWYQQVLGQGPQFIFQYYEKEERGRGNFPDRFSARQFPNYSSELNVNALLLGDSALYLCASSSGTVTNYGYTFGSGTRLTVV.